This T cell receptor (beta chain) stems from a study of T cell repertoires in cytomegalovirus infection. The V gene's germline CDR1 is SGHTA and CDR2 FQGNSA. Trimming cost V 5 bases and J 3 bases; bases outside gene matches: 9. This CDR3 has 17 amino acids. This clonotype was detected ten times or more. TCRdb re-derived calls from the reads in MiXCR, one entry per CDR3 protein. The table shows more than 150,000 distinct CDR3 sequences, with around 22% occurring only once. The sequence came from a human donor in good health (CMV status not recorded). Some clones in this sample may be carry-over from other donors' samples. The rearrangement links TRBV7-2 to TRBJ2-1; 11 bases align to TRBD2. The sample taken for sequencing was PBMCs. The CDR3 nucleotides read TGTGCCAGCAGCCAGGCTTCTAGCGGGAGGATCTACAATGAGCAGTTCTTC. Its translation: CASSQASSGRIYNEQFF.